The next 3 T cell receptor beta chains were all read from a single sample in a study of blood T cell repertoires in COVID-19. The assay was immunoSEQ multiplex PCR, and TCRdb's table has in-frame clones only and misses some. The data show some 54,000 clones, less than 90% seen once. Sequencing was done on a sample of peripheral blood. These receptors came from a woman aged 55 to 70 with acute or convalescent COVID-19.

This chain joins TRBV2 and TRBJ2-1; TRBD1 aligns across 7 bases. The CDR3 length is 13 residues. Germline-derived CDR1 and CDR2 are SNHLY and FYNNEI. The J segment lost 6 bases and the V segment lost 6 bases, leaving 5 bases of the junction unmatched. This CDR3 is CASSPGTVNEQFF. CDR3 bases: TGTGCCAGCAGCCCTGGGACAGTCAATGAGCAGTTCTTC.

This clone was detected only a few times. The chain is built from TRBV4-1 and TRBJ2-5; D may be TRBD2 (6 bases). The V gene lost 3 bases and the J gene lost 5 bases, with 10 bases spanning the gap. The CDR3 sequence is 13 residues long. Germline V CDR1 and CDR2: MGHRA, YSYEKL. The CDR3 loop reads CASSHVGRETQYF. In DNA, the CDR3 is TGCGCCAGCAGCCACGTGGGGAGGGAGACCCAGTACTTC.

The chain couples TRBV6-1 to TRBJ1-2; TRBD1 might be the D (6 bases). The germline CDR1 and CDR2 sequences are MNHNS and SASEGT. The V end was cut by 3 bases, the J end by 4 bases, with 15 bases between. This CDR3 is 15 amino acids long. The CDR3 DNA reads as TGTGCCAGCAGTGAGGGTACAGGGTCCACCTATGGCTACACCTTC. It codes for CASSEGTGSTYGYTF.